The source of this TCR beta chain is a study of CD8+CD57+ T cells in acquired aplastic anemia. Study at large: The average for DNA from sorted CD4+ and CD8+ cells was 3.2 ug. Study-wide findings and caveats: Patients and controls shared over 25 CD8+ CDR3 sequences, which appeared highly expressed in patients and within their immunodominant clones. Statistical testing detected no significant gap in CD8+ Simpson's diversity between patients and controls.

Remarks on this clonotype: Its antigen is not identified.

Only patients with CD8+CD57+ cell expansion on flow cytometry were chosen for sequencing. All participating patients were living with severe acquired aplastic anemia. Profiling of TCR beta VDJ combinations and CDR3 sequences used genomic DNA as template. TCRdb re-called the reads through MiXCR, storing one row per CDR3 protein. The sample contains over 150,000 distinct CDR3 sequences, 65% to 75% of which appear only once. The receptor was isolated from a human donor with aplastic anemia. The sample was sorted CD4+, CD8+, or CD8+CD57+ T cells (not recorded which) from PBMCs.

The CDR3 protein is CATSRVALESGEYSYNEQFF. DNA of the CDR3: TGTGCCACCAGCAGAGTTGCCCTCGAATCAGGAGAATACTCCTACAATGAGCAGTTCTTC. The chain couples TRBV15 to TRBJ2-1; D is ambiguous. The CDR3 runs to 20 residues. Germline CDR1 reads LNHNV; CDR2 reads YYDKDF (reference sequence). V was trimmed by 1 base and J by 0 bases, leaving 22 bases between them. The full variable domain, with the rest looked up from reference TRBV15 and TRBJ2-1, is DAMVIQNPRYQVTQFGKPVTLSCSQTLNHNVMYWYQQKSSQAPKLLFHYYDKDFNNEADTPDNFQSRRPNTSFCFLDIRSPGLGDTAMYLCATSRVALESGEYSYNEQFFGPGTRLTVL.